Shown below are 30 T cell receptor beta chains from a single sample sequenced in a study of blood T cell repertoires in COVID-19. The repertoire was sequenced with immunoSEQ multiplex PCR; TCRdb's copy has only in-frame clones and lacks some. Among about 360,000 clones listed, 81% were seen once. Material for sequencing was peripheral blood. These receptors were taken from a human donor with acute or convalescent COVID-19. The donor label of this sample is uncertain.

The J gene is TRBJ1-2, the V gene TRBV19; no reliable D call. V shed 4 bases and J shed 8 bases, with 14 bases lying between them. CDR3 size: 13 residues. Germline V gene sequence: CDR1 LNHDA, CDR2 SQIVND (reference sequence). The CDR3 is CASSTRTEGGYTF. The CDR3, as DNA: TGTGCCAGTAGTACCCGGACTGAAGGGGGCTACACCTTC.

The V call is TRBV24-1, the J call TRBJ2-1; TRBD2 matches at 15 bases. The germline gives CDR1 KGHDR, CDR2 SFDVKD. This CDR3 is built from 16 residues. Unmatched junction bases numbered 7, after V lost 7 bases and J lost 7 bases. CDR3 protein: CATRGLAGGQGNEQFF. In DNA form, the CDR3 reads TGTGCCACCAGAGGACTAGCGGGGGGGCAAGGGAATGAGCAGTTCTTC.

This clone was seen a few times. The chain recombines TRBV7-9 with TRBJ1-2; 7 bases line up with TRBD1. Germline V gene sequence: CDR1 SEHNR, CDR2 FQNEAQ (reference sequence). V was clipped by 2 bases and J by 8 bases; unmatched bases: 11. The CDR3 extends over 15 amino acids. CDR3 sequence reads: CASSLIYRGAGGYTF. DNA of the CDR3: TGTGCCAGCAGCTTAATATACAGGGGTGCGGGAGGCTACACCTTC.

The rearrangement joins TRBV12-3 or TRBV12-4 to TRBJ1-5; 8 nucleotides match TRBD1. V lost 5 bases, J lost 7 bases, and 4 bases stayed unmatched. CDR3 length: 13 residues. CDR3 in DNA: TGTGCCAGCAGTACTGACAGGGGACAGCCCCAGCATTTT. It is translated as CASSTDRGQPQHF.

The V and J genes are TRBV18 and TRBJ1-1; D remains unclear. The V end was cut by 5 bases, the J end by 6 bases, with 10 bases between. The germline gives CDR1 KGHSH, CDR2 LQKENI. This CDR3 is built from 12 residues. The CDR3 loop is CASSKPVSEAFF. The CDR3 nucleotides read TGTGCCAGCTCAAAACCGGTCTCTGAAGCTTTCTTT.

CDR3 DNA: TGTGCCAGCAGCTTAAGCTGGGAGGGCTCCTACGAGCAGTACTTC. As protein: CASSLSWEGSYEQYF. The chain links TRBV7-8 to TRBJ2-7; 7 bases match TRBD2. Germline assignment: CDR1 SGHVS and CDR2 FQNEAQ. The V gene end was trimmed by 2 bases and the J gene end by 0 bases; junction bases not matched to a gene: 4. There are 15 residues in the CDR3. The complete variable domain, with remaining parts taken from reference TRBV7-8 and TRBJ2-7, reads GAGVSQSPRYKVAKRGQDVALRCDPISGHVSLFWYQQALGQGPEFLTYFQNEAQLDKSGLPSDRFFAERPEGSVSTLKIQRTQQEDSAVYLCASSLSWEGSYEQYFGPGTRLTVT.

This clone was observed a single time. The genes are TRBV5-1 and TRBJ2-3; D unclear. This CDR3 is built from 15 residues. V lost 1 base and J lost 1, with 10 bases in between. CDR1 is SGHRS, CDR2 YFSETQ, per germline. The CDR3 sequence: CASSLIGRGTDTQYF. The CDR3 DNA follows: TGCGCCAGCAGCTTGATTGGTCGGGGCACAGATACGCAGTATTTT.

This clone was seen a single time. The chain combines TRBV27 with TRBJ2-7; 7 nucleotides match TRBD2. Germline V gives CDR1 MNHEY, CDR2 SMNVEV (reference sequence). Trimming removed 4 bases from V and 3 bases from J; junction bases left unmatched: 6. The CDR3 totals 14 residues. The CDR3 DNA reads as TGTGCCAGCAGTTCCCTCAGGGAGGGCTACGAGCAGTACTTC. It yields the protein CASSSLREGYEQYF.

The V gene is TRBV29-1, the J gene TRBJ1-1; no firm D call. The V end lost 6 bases, the J end lost 1 base, and 15 bases lay between the germline ends. This CDR3 contains 14 residues. Germline V CDR1 and CDR2: SQVTM, ANQGSEA. CDR3: CSVLPGVGNTEAFF. The CDR3 DNA follows: TGCAGCGTCCTACCCGGGGTTGGGAACACTGAAGCTTTCTTT. Variable domain in full (rest from reference TRBV29-1 and TRBJ1-1): SAVISQKPSRDICQRGTSLTIQCQVDSQVTMMFWYRQQPGQSLTLIATANQGSEATYESGFVIDKFPISRPNLTFSTLTVSNMSPEDSSIYLCSVLPGVGNTEAFFGQGTRLTVV.

The rearrangement links TRBV9 to TRBJ2-1, with D maybe TRBD1 (6 bases). V dropped 4 bases and J dropped 3 bases, with 14 bases sitting between them. This CDR3 is 15 amino acids long. Germline V CDR1 and CDR2: SGDLS, YYNGEE. In DNA, the CDR3 is TGTGCCAGCAGCCAAAGACAGGCAAACTACAATGAGCAGTTCTTC. It yields the protein CASSQRQANYNEQFF.

The J gene is TRBJ1-2, the V gene TRBV5-4, with TRBD1 identical over 7 bases. The CDR3 is 14 amino acids. Germline V CDR1 and CDR2: SGHNT, YYREEE (reference sequence). J lost 4 bases, V lost 5 bases, and 8 bases had no gene match. CDR3 coding DNA: TGTGCCAGCAGACCCAAAGCAGGGGGCTATGGCTACACCTTC. Translating gives CASRPKAGGYGYTF.

This clone was detected once. This sequence joins TRBV9 and TRBJ2-3; 13 positions agree with TRBD2. The CDR3 extends over 16 amino acids. The V gene's germline CDR1 is SGDLS and CDR2 YYNGEE. Trimming cost V 1 base and J 4 bases; bases outside gene matches: 3. This chain's CDR3 is CASSVSGTSGADTQYF. CDR3 nucleotide sequence: TGTGCCAGCAGCGTATCCGGGACTAGCGGGGCAGATACGCAGTATTTT.

The J gene is TRBJ2-7, the V gene TRBV12-3 or TRBV12-4; 8 bases agree with TRBD1. V gave up 6 bases and J gave up 2 bases; unmatched junction bases: 3. This CDR3 is 13 amino acids long. This CDR3 is CASSWGQAYEQYF. The CDR3 bases are TGTGCCAGCAGCTGGGGACAGGCCTACGAGCAGTACTTC.

The rearrangement uses TRBV2 and TRBJ1-5; 7 positions match TRBD1. Germline trimming cut 8 bases from V and 10 bases from J; bases unmatched to any gene: 8. Germline assignment: CDR1 SNHLY and CDR2 FYNNEI. CDR3 size: 12 residues. In DNA form, the CDR3 reads TGTGCCAGCGCAGGGGGGATATACCCCCAGCATTTT. Residues: CASAGGIYPQHF.

The rearrangement links TRBV15 to TRBJ1-6, with D unclear. V lost 0 bases and J 7 bases, leaving 13 bases between the germline ends. CDR1 and CDR2 from the germline V gene are LNHNV and YYDKDF (reference sequence). CDR3 length equals 16 residues. CDR3 bases: TGTGCCACCAGCAGAGAACCGAGGAAACTAAATTCACCCCTCCACTTT. Its translation is CATSREPRKLNSPLHF.

This clone occurred once. V and J are TRBV5-1 and TRBJ2-3; D uncertain. CDR1 SGHRS and CDR2 YFSETQ come from the germline V gene. The CDR3 totals 14 residues. The V end was cut by 0 bases, the J end by 2 bases, with 7 bases between. The CDR3 sequence: CASSLGQVTDTQYF. CDR3 sequence (DNA): TGCGCCAGCAGCTTGGGCCAGGTCACAGATACGCAGTATTTT. Together with reference TRBV5-1 and TRBJ2-3, the CDR3 gives the full variable domain: KAGVTQTPRYLIKTRGQQVTLSCSPISGHRSVSWYQQTPGQGLQFLFEYFSETQRNKGNFPGRFSGRQFSNSRSEMNVSTLELGDSALYLCASSLGQVTDTQYFGPGTRLTVL.

Only one count was recorded for this clone. The J gene is TRBJ1-1, the V gene TRBV5-1; D uncertain. Germline CDR1 is SGHRS and CDR2 is YFSETQ. The CDR3 runs to 15 residues. Trimming took 0 bases from V and 2 from J, leaving 11 bases between them. CDR3 protein: CASSLDSQANTEAFF. CDR3 sequence (DNA): TGCGCCAGCAGCTTGGACAGCCAAGCAAACACTGAAGCTTTCTTT. Based on the CDR3 plus reference TRBV5-1 and TRBJ1-1, the full variable domain is KAGVTQTPRYLIKTRGQQVTLSCSPISGHRSVSWYQQTPGQGLQFLFEYFSETQRNKGNFPGRFSGRQFSNSRSEMNVSTLELGDSALYLCASSLDSQANTEAFFGQGTRLTVV.

The chain recombines TRBV5-1 with TRBJ2-1; a weak D match, TRBD2 (5 bases). This CDR3 has 13 amino acids. Germline V lookup: CDR1 SGHRS, CDR2 YFSETQ. The V and J ends lost 4 bases and 4 bases respectively, with 9 bases between them. CDR3 in amino acids: CASSPRDYNEQFF. Written as DNA, the CDR3 is TGCGCCAGCAGCCCCCGGGATTACAATGAGCAGTTCTTC.

V gene TRBV9 combines with J gene TRBJ1-2; possibly TRBD1 for D (5 bases). V shed 1 base and J shed 4 bases, with 14 bases lying between them. Germline V gene sequence: CDR1 SGDLS, CDR2 YYNGEE. The CDR3 has 15 amino acids. The CDR3 DNA reads as TGTGCCAGCAGCGTAAGTCCCCAGGGTACCTATGGCTACACCTTC. This gives the protein CASSVSPQGTYGYTF.

To note about this clone: Other DNA sequences in the sample encode the same CDR3. This chain uses TRBV18 with TRBJ2-3, with TRBD2 matching 8 bases. The CDR3 extends over 15 amino acids. V lost 6 bases and J lost 1; bases outside the gene matches: 6. Per the germline V gene, CDR1 is KGHSH and CDR2 is LQKENI. CDR3 loop: CASSPGGVGTDTQYF. In DNA, the CDR3 is TGTGCCAGCTCCCCGGGGGGGGTTGGCACAGATACGCAGTATTTT. Together with reference TRBV18 and TRBJ2-3, the CDR3 gives the full variable domain: NAGVMQNPRHLVRRRGQEARLRCSPMKGHSHVYWYRQLPEEGLKFMVYLQKENIIDESGMPKERFSAEFPKEGPSILRIQQVVRGDSAAYFCASSPGGVGTDTQYFGPGTRLTVL.

V gene TRBV6-5 combines with J gene TRBJ1-1; a weak D match, TRBD1 (5 bases). This CDR3 is 13 amino acids long. V lost 7 bases and J 5 bases, leaving 14 bases between the germline ends. The germline V gene has CDR1 MNHEY and CDR2 SVGAGI. Here the CDR3 DNA reads TGTGCCAGCATGAGGAGGGGTAGGACTGAAGCTTTCTTT. It specifies CASMRRGRTEAFF.

The V gene is TRBV19, the J gene TRBJ2-1; D is unclear. The CDR3 extends over 12 amino acids. Trimming left V 0 bases short and J 10 bases short, with 7 bases between. CDR1 LNHDA and CDR2 SQIVND come from the germline V gene (reference sequence). CDR3 region: CASSIDRREQFF. The CDR3 DNA follows: TGTGCCAGTAGTATAGATCGGCGGGAGCAGTTCTTC.

V usage is TRBV19 and J usage is TRBJ1-2; a possible D gene is TRBD1 (6 bases). V was trimmed by 7 bases and J by 5 bases, leaving 14 bases between them. Germline CDR1 LNHDA, CDR2 SQIVND (reference sequence). The CDR3 runs to 13 residues. This CDR3 reads CASKRQDLYGYTF. CDR3 nucleotides: TGTGCCAGTAAAAGACAGGACCTTTATGGCTACACCTTC. Variable domain in full (rest from reference TRBV19 and TRBJ1-2): DGGITQSPKYLFRKEGQNVTLSCEQNLNHDAMYWYRQDPGQGLRLIYYSQIVNDFQKGDIAEGYSVSREKKESFPLTVTSAQKNPTAFYLCASKRQDLYGYTFGSGTRLTVV.

V is TRBV19 and J is TRBJ2-7, with TRBD2 identical over 11 bases. CDR1 and CDR2 (germline): LNHDA, SQIVND (reference sequence). Trimming at V came to 4 bases and at J to 0 bases, leaving 8 bases not matched to a gene. The CDR3 totals 17 residues. CDR3 DNA sequence: TGTGCCAGTAGTACTCCTAGACTAGCGGGAAGCTCCTACGAGCAGTACTTC. Translation gives CASSTPRLAGSSYEQYF.

This chain uses TRBV5-1 with TRBJ2-2, with 9 bases matching TRBD1. Germline V lookup: CDR1 SGHRS, CDR2 YFSETQ. CDR3 length: 14 residues. After removal of 4 bases from V and 5 bases from J, the junction contained 3 bases not matched to a gene. This CDR3 is CASSVDRGTGELFF. Here the CDR3 DNA reads TGCGCCAGCAGCGTAGACAGGGGGACCGGGGAGCTGTTTTTT. Drawing the rest from reference TRBV5-1 and TRBJ2-2, the complete variable domain is KAGVTQTPRYLIKTRGQQVTLSCSPISGHRSVSWYQQTPGQGLQFLFEYFSETQRNKGNFPGRFSGRQFSNSRSEMNVSTLELGDSALYLCASSVDRGTGELFFGEGSRLTVL.

Concerning this clone itself: Other nucleotide sequences in the sample specify the same CDR3. The CDR3 DNA is TGTGCCAGCAGCAGTCGGGTCCGGGAGCTGTTTTTT. This encodes CASSSRVRELFF. The chain employs TRBV12-3 or TRBV12-4 and TRBJ2-2; D uncertain. Trimming removed 6 bases from V and 9 bases from J, with 11 bases in between. This CDR3 comprises 12 residues.

CDR3 in DNA: TGTGCCAGCAGTTTTCAGGGGGCCAGCTCTGGGGCCAACGTCCTGACTTTC. This gives the protein CASSFQGASSGANVLTF. The chain is built from TRBV27 and TRBJ2-6; 8 bases line up with TRBD1. Germline V gene lookup returns CDR1 MNHEY and CDR2 SMNVEV (reference sequence). The CDR3 sequence is 17 residues long. With V trimmed by 3 bases and J by 0 bases, 4 bases remained unmatched.

V gene TRBV5-6 combines with J gene TRBJ1-5, with 10 bases matching TRBD1. V was clipped by 2 bases and J by 5 bases; unmatched bases: 1. This CDR3 is 14 amino acids long. Germline-derived CDR1 and CDR2 are SGHDT and YYEEEE. The CDR3 DNA reads TGTGCCAGCAGCTTTGGACAGGGGGATCAGCCCCAGCATTTT. Translation gives CASSFGQGDQPQHF.

CDR3 loop: CASSLLDTRYGYTF. Here the CDR3 DNA reads TGCGCCAGCAGCCTCCTGGACACTCGATATGGCTACACCTTC. The genes are TRBV4-1 and TRBJ1-2, with D possibly TRBD1 on 5 matching bases. The CDR3 sequence is 14 residues long. Trimming pared 4 bases from V and 5 bases from J, leaving 14 bases between. Germline V lookup: CDR1 MGHRA, CDR2 YSYEKL.

This clone was counted a single time. This sequence joins TRBV19 and TRBJ1-5, with TRBD1 matching over 8 bases. V shed 3 bases and J 2 bases; nucleotides not matched to a gene: 6. The CDR3 has 16 amino acids. Germline V lookup: CDR1 LNHDA, CDR2 SQIVND (reference sequence). CDR3 amino acids: CASSIAGGIGNQPQHF. The DNA of the CDR3 is TGTGCCAGTAGTATTGCAGGGGGCATCGGCAATCAGCCCCAGCATTTT.